Detailed here is one TCR beta chain. Its antigen is undetermined. The data belong to a study of PD-1 blockade in classical Hodgkin lymphoma. Generated by immunoSEQ multiplex PCR, the TCRdb table keeps only in-frame clones and is missing some. The data contain 4,000 to 6,000 clones, roughly 65% of them singletons. The time point was: cycle 4 day 1 (C4D1), after six to seven weeks of nivolumab. Relapse was seen in all patients after autologous stem cell transplantation, and brentuximab vedotin exposure was variable. From thawed PBMCs, CD8+ T cells were isolated by magnetic negative selection. V lost 3 bases, J lost 4 bases, and 9 bases stayed unmatched. Germline assignment: CDR1 LNHDA and CDR2 SQIVND (reference sequence). The length of the CDR3 is 17 residues. Overall study findings and caveats: Newly diagnosed patients were said to have less baseline TCR diversity than healthy donors did.

This TCR came from a human donor with classical Hodgkin lymphoma. This specimen was CD8+ T cells from blood, taken before the fourth cycle of nivolumab. The V call is TRBV19, the J call TRBJ2-2; 9 bases match TRBD2. The CDR3 nucleotides are TGTGCCAGTAGTATTTCGGCTAGCGGGACGGTCACCGGGGAGCTGTTTTTT. It is translated as CASSISASGTVTGELFF.